This TCR beta chain derives from a study of blood T cell repertoires in COVID-19. Study-wide background: PBMCs, B-cell-depleted T cells, or T cells provided the cDNA or gDNA that made up the material.

Original data processing: Amplification with reference gene primers provided the estimates of nucleated cell counts. Profiled with immunoSEQ multiplex PCR; TCRdb holds only in-frame clones, not every one. V and J calls and clone size are given by that table; D and trimming were obtained from the DNA. The table has roughly 100,000 clones, over 85% seen once. With V trimmed by 0 bases and J by 4 bases, 5 bases remained unmatched. CDR3 length: 16 residues. From germline, CDR1 is SGHRS and CDR2 YFSETQ. The TCR comes from a woman of 80 years or more in a cohort sampled during active COVID-19. Sequenced: peripheral blood. The gene calls are TRBV5-1 and TRBJ2-1, with 9 bases lining up with TRBD2. The CDR3 spells CASSLVAGESYNEQFF. DNA of the CDR3: TGCGCCAGCAGCTTGGTAGCGGGGGAGTCTTACAATGAGCAGTTCTTC.